What follows are 16 T cell receptor beta chains derived from one specimen sequenced in a study of cytomegalovirus exposure and HLA in healthy donors. Researchers ran the PCR with 60 Vbeta and 13 Jbeta primers. Measured with immunoSEQ multiplex PCR; TCRdb has only the in-frame clones, and not every one. Of about 140,000 clones in the sample, roughly 73% are singletons; the top ten hold 0.9% to 1.2%. Material for sequencing was PBMCs. The receptors originated from a male donor in good health and CMV-seronegative.

The chain is built from TRBV7-2 and TRBJ2-1; 11 nucleotides match TRBD2. Losses at the gene ends were 4 bases for V and 2 bases for J; bases not matched to a gene: 1. Germline V lookup: CDR1 SGHTA, CDR2 FQGNSA. The CDR3 has 15 residues. The CDR3 protein is CASSYSGGAYNEQFF. The CDR3 DNA is TGTGCCAGCAGCTATAGCGGGGGGGCCTACAATGAGCAGTTCTTC.

This clone was recorded once. The chain carries TRBV27 and TRBJ1-4, with D perhaps matching TRBD1 (5 bases). Germline loops: CDR1 MNHEY, CDR2 SMNVEV (reference sequence). The CDR3 has 15 residues. Trimming stripped 4 bases from V and 9 bases from J, with 18 bases between. The CDR3 here is CASSSQGGARKKLFF. The CDR3 nucleotides are TGTGCCAGCAGTTCTCAGGGTGGGGCCAGGAAAAAACTGTTTTTT.

The genes are TRBV4-2 and TRBJ2-5, with D possibly TRBD2 on 7 matching bases. Germline V gives CDR1 LGHNA, CDR2 YNFKEQ. The CDR3 has 14 amino acids. V was trimmed by 5 bases and J by 9 bases, leaving 19 bases between them. CDR3 bases: TGTGCCAGCAGCGCTAGCGCGGGGGCGTTGGCCCAGTACTTC. It codes for CASSASAGALAQYF.

The CDR3 loop reads CASSAGTGSLGPQHF. CDR3 DNA sequence: TGTGCCAGCAGCGCCGGGACAGGGTCCCTCGGGCCCCAGCATTTT. This chain joins TRBV7-9 and TRBJ1-5; TRBD1 agrees at 9 bases. The CDR3 contains 15 residues. Germline V lookup: CDR1 SEHNR, CDR2 FQNEAQ (reference sequence). J gave up 9 bases and V 5 bases, and 11 bases lay outside the gene matches.

The V gene is TRBV7-9, the J gene TRBJ2-3; TRBD1 matches at 7 bases. This CDR3 region has 15 residues. Germline V gives CDR1 SEHNR, CDR2 FQNEAQ (reference sequence). Trimming cost V 4 bases and J 0 bases; bases outside gene matches: 4. The CDR3 region is CASSSPGQSTDTQYF. The CDR3 nucleotides read TGTGCCAGCAGCTCGCCGGGACAGAGCACAGATACGCAGTATTTT.

This clone was observed a single time. The V call is TRBV18, the J call TRBJ2-7; D may be TRBD2 (6 bases). The CDR3 loop spans 14 amino acids. With 5 bases removed from V and 2 bases from J, the gap between germline ends came to 13 bases. Per germline, CDR1 KGHSH and CDR2 LQKENI. As DNA, the CDR3 is TGTGCCAGCTCAGTCGGAGGGAGGCCCTACGAGCAGTACTTC. The encoded protein is CASSVGGRPYEQYF.

V usage is TRBV7-3 and J usage is TRBJ2-5; 8 nucleotides agree with TRBD1. The length of the CDR3 is 15 residues. Germline CDR1 reads SGHTA; CDR2 reads FQGTGA. V lost 0 bases to trimming and J lost 4 bases; unmatched junction nucleotides: 4. Written as DNA, the CDR3 is TGTGCCAGCAGCTTAACAAGGACAGGGCCAGAGACCCAGTACTTC. Encoded protein: CASSLTRTGPETQYF.

The genes are TRBV2 and TRBJ1-2; 7 positions agree with TRBD1. Trimming cost V 6 bases and J 4 bases; bases outside gene matches: 11. This CDR3 is built from 15 residues. Germline-derived CDR1 and CDR2 are SNHLY and FYNNEI. CDR3 residues: CASRALMTGTYGYTF. CDR3 bases: TGTGCCAGCAGGGCCCTGATGACAGGGACCTATGGCTACACCTTC.

The rearrangement joins TRBV19 to TRBJ1-1, with D possibly matching TRBD1 (5 bases). The CDR3 is 14 amino acids. CDR1 and CDR2 (germline): LNHDA, SQIVND (reference sequence). V shed 7 bases and J shed 1 base, with 13 bases lying between them. The CDR3 nucleotides are TGTGCCAGTACCACCAGGAGGGGGAACACTGAAGCTTTCTTT. This codes for CASTTRRGNTEAFF.

The CDR3 here is CASRVGGARSNEQFF. The CDR3 bases are TGTGCCAGCCGGGTGGGGGGGGCTCGTAGCAATGAGCAGTTCTTC. The chain couples TRBV2 to TRBJ2-1; maybe TRBD2 (7 bases). The CDR3 loop spans 15 amino acids. V gave up 8 bases and J gave up 6 bases, with 20 bases separating them. Looked up from germline, CDR1 is SNHLY and CDR2 is FYNNEI.

The chain couples TRBV4-3 to TRBJ2-1; 9 bases map to TRBD1. This CDR3 region has 15 residues. The V gene's germline CDR1 is LGHNA and CDR2 YSLEER. The V and J ends lost 0 bases and 15 bases, in that order; junction bases with no gene match: 12. The CDR3 spells CASSQDLGRGTGLFF. The CDR3 coding sequence is TGCGCCAGCAGCCAAGATCTGGGTAGAGGGACAGGGTTGTTCTTC.

CDR3: CASSKRLGRLTSYEQYF. In DNA, the CDR3 is TGTGCCAGCAGCAAAAGGCTGGGCAGGCTTACTTCCTACGAGCAGTACTTC. The chain has TRBV21-1 and TRBJ2-7; the table's D call TRBD1 went unverified against the DNA. TRBV21-1 is reported as a pseudogene. The CDR3 covers 17 residues.

The chain couples TRBV10-1 to TRBJ1-2, with a tentative D call TRBD1 (5 bases). CDR3 size: 13 residues. Germline CDR1 WNHNN, CDR2 SYGVQD (reference sequence). The ends were cut back, 3 bases at V and 4 bases at J, with 9 bases in the middle. The CDR3 DNA is TGCGCCAGCAGTGATGGGACTCCCTATGGCTACACCTTC. Protein product: CASSDGTPYGYTF.

J is TRBJ2-3 and V is TRBV5-1; TRBD1 might be the D (5 bases). This CDR3 is built from 14 residues. Germline CDR1 SGHRS, CDR2 YFSETQ. V was shortened by 0 bases and J by 9 bases, with 14 bases between the two germline ends. CDR3 nucleotides: TGCGCCAGCAGCTTGGGCCTCAGGGCTGTGACGCAGTATTTT. Its protein is CASSLGLRAVTQYF. The full variable domain, with the rest looked up from reference TRBV5-1 and TRBJ2-3, is KAGVTQTPRYLIKTRGQQVTLSCSPISGHRSVSWYQQTPGQGLQFLFEYFSETQRNKGNFPGRFSGRQFSNSRSEMNVSTLELGDSALYLCASSLGLRAVTQYFGPGTRLTVL.

This chain joins TRBV27 and TRBJ1-5; 9 nucleotides match TRBD1. Germline trimming cut 5 bases from V and 6 bases from J; bases unmatched to any gene: 11. Germline-derived CDR1 and CDR2 are MNHEY and SMNVEV (reference sequence). CDR3 length: 16 residues. As DNA, the CDR3 is TGTGCCAGCAGTCTCCGGGGACAGGGCTCGGGTCAGCCCCAGCATTTT. Protein sequence: CASSLRGQGSGQPQHF.

This clone has a single count. The junction does not match germline at one end; this may be a read error. This chain connects TRBV7-9 to TRBJ2-2, with 7 bases that match TRBD1. From germline, CDR1 is SEHNR and CDR2 FQNEAQ (reference sequence). The CDR3 totals 12 residues. The CDR3: CSSSLVGGEVFF. In DNA, the CDR3 is TGTTCCAGCAGCTTAGTAGGGGGCGAGGTGTTTTTT.